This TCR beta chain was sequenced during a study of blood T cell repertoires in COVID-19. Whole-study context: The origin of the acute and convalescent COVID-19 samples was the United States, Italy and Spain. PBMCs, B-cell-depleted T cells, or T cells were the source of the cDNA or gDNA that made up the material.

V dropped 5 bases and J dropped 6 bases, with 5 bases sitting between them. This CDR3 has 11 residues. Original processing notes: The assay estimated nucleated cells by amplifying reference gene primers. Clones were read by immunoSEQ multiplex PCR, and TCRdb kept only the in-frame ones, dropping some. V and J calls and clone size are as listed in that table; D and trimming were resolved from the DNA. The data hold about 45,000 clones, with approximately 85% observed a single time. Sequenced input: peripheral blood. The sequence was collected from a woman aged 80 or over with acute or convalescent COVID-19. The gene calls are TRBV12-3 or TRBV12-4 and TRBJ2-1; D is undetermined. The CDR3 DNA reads TGTGCCAGCAGTCCCTCCAATGAGCAGTTCTTC. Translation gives CASSPSNEQFF.